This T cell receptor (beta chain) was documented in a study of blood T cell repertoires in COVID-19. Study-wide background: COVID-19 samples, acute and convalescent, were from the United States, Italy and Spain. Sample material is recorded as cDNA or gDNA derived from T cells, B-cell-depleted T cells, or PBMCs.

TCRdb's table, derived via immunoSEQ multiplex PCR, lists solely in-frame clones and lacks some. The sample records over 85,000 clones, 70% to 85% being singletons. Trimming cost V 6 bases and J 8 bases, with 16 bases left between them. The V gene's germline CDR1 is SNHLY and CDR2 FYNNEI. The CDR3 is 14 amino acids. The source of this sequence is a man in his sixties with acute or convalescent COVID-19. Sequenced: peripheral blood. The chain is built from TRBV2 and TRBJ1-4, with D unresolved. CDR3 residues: CASRFSPPREKLFF. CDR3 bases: TGTGCCAGCAGATTCAGCCCCCCGCGGGAAAAACTGTTTTTT.